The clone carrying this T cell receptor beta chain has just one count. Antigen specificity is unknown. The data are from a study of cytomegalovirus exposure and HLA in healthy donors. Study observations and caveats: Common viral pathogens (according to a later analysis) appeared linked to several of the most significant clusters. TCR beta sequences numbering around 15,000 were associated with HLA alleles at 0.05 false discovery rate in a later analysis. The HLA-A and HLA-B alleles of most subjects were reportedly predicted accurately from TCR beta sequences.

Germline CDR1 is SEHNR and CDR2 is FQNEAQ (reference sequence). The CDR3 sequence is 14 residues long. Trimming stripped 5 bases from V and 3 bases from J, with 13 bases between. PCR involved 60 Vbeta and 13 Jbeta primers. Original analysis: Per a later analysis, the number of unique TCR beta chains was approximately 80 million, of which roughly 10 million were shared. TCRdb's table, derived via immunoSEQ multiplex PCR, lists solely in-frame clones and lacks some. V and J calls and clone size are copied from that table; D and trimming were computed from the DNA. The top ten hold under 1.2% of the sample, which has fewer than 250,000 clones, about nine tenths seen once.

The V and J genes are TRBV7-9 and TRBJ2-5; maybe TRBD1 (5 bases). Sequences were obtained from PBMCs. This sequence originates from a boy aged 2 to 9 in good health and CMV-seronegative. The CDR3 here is CASSPRQYEETQYF. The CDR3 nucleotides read TGTGCCAGCAGCCCCCGACAGTACGAAGAGACCCAGTACTTC.